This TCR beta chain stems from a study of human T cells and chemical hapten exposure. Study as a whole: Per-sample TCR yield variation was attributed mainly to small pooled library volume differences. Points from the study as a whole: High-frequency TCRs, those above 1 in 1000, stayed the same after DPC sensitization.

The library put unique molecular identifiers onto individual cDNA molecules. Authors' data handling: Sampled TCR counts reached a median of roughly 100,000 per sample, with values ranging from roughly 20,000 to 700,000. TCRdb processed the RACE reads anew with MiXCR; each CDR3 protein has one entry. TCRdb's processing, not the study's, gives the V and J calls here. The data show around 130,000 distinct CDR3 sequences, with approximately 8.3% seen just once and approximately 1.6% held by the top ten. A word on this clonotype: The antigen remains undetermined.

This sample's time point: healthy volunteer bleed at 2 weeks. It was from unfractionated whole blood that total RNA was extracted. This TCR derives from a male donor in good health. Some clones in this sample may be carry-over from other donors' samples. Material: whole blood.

The CDR3 protein is CATSRDKRTEAFF. CDR3 sequence (DNA): TGTGCCACCAGCAGAGATAAGAGGACTGAAGCTTTCTTT. The chain uses TRBV15 and TRBJ1-1; D gene uncertain. Germline assignment: CDR1 LNHNV and CDR2 YYDKDF (reference sequence). Deletions cut 0 bases from V and 5 bases from J, with 7 bases between. This CDR3 spans 13 amino acids.